This TCR beta chain emerged from a study of T cell repertoires in cytomegalovirus infection. Study-level information: CMV infection plus the matching HLA type was flagged by public TCR beta signatures.

One entry per CDR3 protein results from TCRdb running MiXCR on the reads. The repertoire holds roughly 600,000 distinct CDR3 sequences, with approximately 25% as singletons. On this clonotype itself: As yet, its antigen is unknown.

Germline CDR1 reads SGHTA; CDR2 reads FQGTGA. The CDR3 is 15 amino acids. Unmatched junction bases numbered 4, after V lost 5 bases and J lost 4 bases. Findings and caveats of the study: Cumulative frequency (of public TCR beta family members) identified carriers of CMV plus the relevant HLA. CMV-specific HLA-C-restricted TCR beta clonotypes dominated the ex vivo response.

What was sequenced was CD8+ T cells from PBMCs. The V call is TRBV7-3, the J call TRBJ2-1, with 11 bases identical to TRBD1. The origin of this receptor is a human donor in good health (CMV status not recorded). Some clones in this sample may be carry-over from other donors' samples. Written as DNA, the CDR3 is TGTGCCAGCAGCCCGGGACAGGGGGAATACAATGAGCAGTTCTTC. It encodes CASSPGQGEYNEQFF.